Listed here are 10 T cell receptor beta chains from one sample, sequenced in a study of blood T cell repertoires in COVID-19. TCRdb's table, derived via immunoSEQ multiplex PCR, lists solely in-frame clones and lacks some. The table includes about 200,000 clones, roughly 83% detected once. The material sequenced was PBMCs or T cells enriched from blood (not recorded which). The receptors were gathered from a man in his forties with acute COVID-19.

V usage is TRBV15 and J usage is TRBJ1-2; 7 positions agree with TRBD1. Trimming took 9 bases from V and 4 from J; bases not matched to a gene: 11. In germline, CDR1 is LNHNV, CDR2 YYDKDF (reference sequence). The CDR3 covers 14 residues. CDR3 coding DNA: TGTGCCACTACTCGAGACAGGGCCAGCTATGGCTACACCTTC. Amino acids: CATTRDRASYGYTF.

CDR3 DNA: TGTGCCAGTAGTCCGGGACATCTACAGAACTATGGCTACACCTTC. Translation: CASSPGHLQNYGYTF. The chain is built from TRBV19 and TRBJ1-2, with D possibly TRBD1 on 6 matching bases. CDR1 is LNHDA and CDR2 is SQIVND in the germline V gene (reference sequence). CDR3 length: 15 amino acids. Trimming stripped 5 bases from V and 2 bases from J, with 15 bases between.

The DNA of the CDR3 is TGTGCCAGCAGCCAGGGCGGCGGGAGCTATGGCTACACCTTC. It specifies CASSQGGGSYGYTF. V and J are TRBV3-1 (or the pseudogene TRBV3-2) and TRBJ1-2; no reliable D call. In germline, CDR1 is LGHDT, CDR2 YNNKEL (reference sequence). V was cut by 3 bases and J by 4 bases, with 12 bases left in between. The CDR3 loop spans 14 amino acids.

The chain carries TRBV11-2 and TRBJ2-7; the D gene is possibly TRBD2 (6 bases). Trimming left V 4 bases short and J 5 bases short, with 18 bases between. The CDR3 runs to 15 residues. Germline CDR1 is SGHAT and CDR2 is FQNNGV. CDR3 sequence reads: CASSSLRGEENEQYF. In DNA form, the CDR3 reads TGTGCCAGCAGCTCGCTCCGCGGGGAAGAGAACGAGCAGTACTTC. The full variable domain, its missing parts supplied by reference TRBV11-2 and TRBJ2-7, is EAGVAQSPRYKIIEKRQSVAFWCNPISGHATLYWYQQILGQGPKLLIQFQNNGVVDDSQLPKDRFSAERLKGVDSTLKIQPAKLEDSAVYLCASSSLRGEENEQYFGPGTRLTVT.

The chain is built from TRBV30 and TRBJ1-1, with no clear D. Germline CDR1 and CDR2: GTSNPN and SVGIG (reference sequence). The V gene lost 2 bases and the J gene lost 5 bases, with 9 bases spanning the gap. This CDR3 spans 12 amino acids. CDR3 bases: TGTGCCTGGAGTCAACGGGTTACTGAAGCTTTCTTT. It is translated as CAWSQRVTEAFF.

The rearrangement links TRBV4-1 to TRBJ2-5; D possibly corresponds to TRBD2 (5 bases). The CDR3 length is 17 residues. CDR1 and CDR2 (germline): MGHRA, YSYEKL. The V gene lost 1 base and the J gene lost 0 bases, with 15 bases spanning the gap. The CDR3 DNA is TGCGCCAGCAGCCAAGGCCTAGCAGAACCTCACCAAGAGACCCAGTACTTC. It encodes CASSQGLAEPHQETQYF.

The chain links TRBV2 to TRBJ1-5; unclear D gene. This CDR3 is 14 amino acids long. Germline CDR1 is SNHLY and CDR2 is FYNNEI. The V end was cut by 3 bases, the J end by 0 bases, with 6 bases between. The CDR3, as DNA: TGTGCCAGCAGTGATCAGGATAGCAATCAGCCCCAGCATTTT. This translates into CASSDQDSNQPQHF.

This clone was found a few times. CDR3 sequence (DNA): TGTGCCACCAGCAGAGGGGGGCACCCTGAAGAGACCCAGTACTTC. Translating gives CATSRGGHPEETQYF. This chain uses TRBV15 with TRBJ2-5, with D possibly being TRBD1 (6 bases). The CDR3 has 15 amino acids. Trimming took 1 base from V and 3 from J, leaving 12 bases between them. Germline V CDR1 and CDR2: LNHNV, YYDKDF (reference sequence).

The chain is built from TRBV4-1 and TRBJ1-5; D is ambiguous. Germline V gene lookup returns CDR1 MGHRA and CDR2 YSYEKL. Trimming cost V 0 bases and J 0 bases, with 9 bases left between them. This CDR3 is 16 amino acids long. The CDR3 DNA follows: TGCGCCAGCAGCCAAGATTTGAGTTTTAGCAATCAGCCCCAGCATTTT. It specifies CASSQDLSFSNQPQHF.

The rearrangement uses TRBV11-2 and TRBJ2-4, with D perhaps TRBD1 (5 bases). Trimming shortened V by 4 bases and J by 0 bases, and 10 bases separated the two germline ends. The CDR3 has 15 residues. Germline lookup yields CDR1 SGHAT and CDR2 FQNNGV. Here the CDR3 DNA reads TGTGCCAGCAGCTCCATGACAGTAGCCAAAAACATTCAGTACTTC. This encodes CASSSMTVAKNIQYF.